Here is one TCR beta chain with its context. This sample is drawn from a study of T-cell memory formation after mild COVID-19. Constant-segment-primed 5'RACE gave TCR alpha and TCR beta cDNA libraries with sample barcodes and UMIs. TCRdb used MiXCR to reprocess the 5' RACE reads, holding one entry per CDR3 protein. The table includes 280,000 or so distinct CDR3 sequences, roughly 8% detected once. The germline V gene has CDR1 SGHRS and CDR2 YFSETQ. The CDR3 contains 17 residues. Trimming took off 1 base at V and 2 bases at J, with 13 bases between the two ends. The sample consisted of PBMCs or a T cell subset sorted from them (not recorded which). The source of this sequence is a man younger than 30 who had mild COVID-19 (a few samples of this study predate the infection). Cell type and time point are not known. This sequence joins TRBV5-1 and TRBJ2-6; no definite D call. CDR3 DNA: TGCGCCAGCAGCTTGATGACGCGTGGGACTGGGGCCAACGTCCTGACTTTC. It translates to CASSLMTRGTGANVLTF. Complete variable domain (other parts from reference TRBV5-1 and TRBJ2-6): KAGVTQTPRYLIKTRGQQVTLSCSPISGHRSVSWYQQTPGQGLQFLFEYFSETQRNKGNFPGRFSGRQFSNSRSEMNVSTLELGDSALYLCASSLMTRGTGANVLTFGAGSRLTVL.